The 15 T cell receptor beta chains reported below all come from one sample, sequenced in a study of metastatic and nonmetastatic thyroid tumors. Until they underwent thyroid surgery, no patient had received any treatment. TCRdb re-called the PCR reads via MiXCR. The sample contains some 84,000 clones, around 7.8% of which appear only once. The material sequenced was blood. These receptor sequences come from a female donor with papillary thyroid cancer or a benign thyroid nodule (not recorded which). Some clones in this sample may be carry-over from other donors' samples.

V is TRBV20-1 and J is TRBJ2-7; weak D call: TRBD2 (6 bases). CDR3 length: 14 amino acids. CDR1 and CDR2 (germline): DFQATT, SNEGSKA (reference sequence). V was pared by 5 bases and J by 3 bases, with 17 bases between. CDR3 nucleotide sequence: TGCAGTGCTCTGGTACGGGGGAGCATCTACGAGCAGTACTTC. This sequence encodes CSALVRGSIYEQYF.

This clone was counted at least ten times. The rearrangement uses TRBV6-1 and TRBJ1-5; TRBD1 is a possible D gene (5 bases). Germline V lookup: CDR1 MNHNS, CDR2 SASEGT. Trimming removed 2 bases at V and 3 bases at J, with 14 bases between. The CDR3 totals 16 residues. In DNA form, the CDR3 reads TGTGCCAGCAGTGAAAGCAGGGCATTGGCCAATCAGCCCCAGCATTTT. Encoded protein: CASSESRALANQPQHF.

This clone showed up many times. This chain connects TRBV15 to TRBJ1-5, with TRBD1 matching 8 bases. Germline V gene lookup returns CDR1 LNHNV and CDR2 YYDKDF (reference sequence). This CDR3 contains 15 residues. Unmatched junction bases numbered 10, after V lost 3 bases and J lost 9 bases. The DNA of the CDR3 is TGTGCCACCAGCAGGGTAGACAGGGGTCCGATGCCCCAGCATTTT. This sequence encodes CATSRVDRGPMPQHF.

This clone has a count of ten or more. The chain is built from TRBV10-3 and TRBJ1-1; possibly TRBD1 for D (5 bases). Trimming removed 2 bases from V and 6 bases from J, with 16 bases in between. The germline CDR1 and CDR2 sequences are ENHRY and SYGVKD. This CDR3 region has 15 residues. In DNA form, the CDR3 reads TGTGCCATCAGTGAGGGAGAGACGGGGCTCCCTGAAGCTTTCTTT. Translating it yields CAISEGETGLPEAFF.

This clone occurred many times. The genes are TRBV14 and TRBJ1-3; 8 bases are shared with TRBD1. Germline-derived CDR1 and CDR2 are SGHDN and FVKESK. V trimming: 1 base; J trimming: 4 bases; junction bases outside the gene matches: 3. CDR3 length: 15 amino acids. The CDR3, as DNA: TGTGCCAGCAGCCAAGGGACAGGGTCAGGAAACACCATATATTTT. Its translation: CASSQGTGSGNTIYF.

This clone was recorded many times. This rearrangement joins TRBV5-1 to TRBJ2-2; 11 bases agree with TRBD1. The germline V gene encodes CDR1 SGHRS and CDR2 YFSETQ. CDR3 length equals 15 residues. V lost 4 bases to trimming and J lost 6 bases; unmatched junction nucleotides: 5. CDR3 residues: CASSRGQGGAGELFF. In DNA, the CDR3 is TGCGCCAGCAGCCGGGGACAGGGGGGAGCCGGGGAGCTGTTTTTT.

This clone was counted many times. The chain has TRBV11-2 and TRBJ2-7; 7 nucleotides line up with TRBD2. Germline V lookup: CDR1 SGHAT, CDR2 FQNNGV. This CDR3 contains 17 residues. V dropped 4 bases and J dropped 3; count of bases not matched to a gene: 15. The CDR3 DNA reads as TGTGCCAGCAGCTCTCGTTCAGGGAGGGCTCCCTACTACGAGCAGTACTTC. This gives the protein CASSSRSGRAPYYEQYF.

In its sample, this clone was seen many times. The genes are TRBV6-1 and TRBJ1-6; D perhaps matches TRBD1 (6 bases). Trimming removed 3 bases at V and 6 bases at J, with 15 bases between. CDR1 MNHNS and CDR2 SASEGT come from the germline V gene. The CDR3 extends over 16 amino acids. CDR3 residues: CASSEGPGGLNSPLHF. As DNA, the CDR3 is TGTGCCAGCAGTGAGGGACCCGGGGGGCTTAATTCACCCCTCCACTTT.

This clone occurred many times. V usage is TRBV3-1 and J usage is TRBJ1-5; no reliable D call. The length of the CDR3 is 14 residues. The ends were cut back, 4 bases at V and 2 bases at J, with 9 bases in the middle. Germline V gene sequence: CDR1 LGHDT, CDR2 YNNKEL (reference sequence). CDR3 coding DNA: TGTGCCAGCAGCCCAGCTGGTGGCAATCAGCCCCAGCATTTT. As protein: CASSPAGGNQPQHF.

The sample holds many counts of this clone. Other nucleotide sequences in the sample specify the same CDR3. The V and J genes are TRBV9 and TRBJ1-1; possibly TRBD1 for D (5 bases). Trimming shortened V by 4 bases and J by 11 bases, and 15 bases separated the two germline ends. The CDR3 has 12 amino acids. Germline V gives CDR1 SGDLS, CDR2 YYNGEE. CDR3 coding DNA: TGTGCCAGCAGCCCTGGGGGTCTAGAGGCTTTCTTT. Protein product: CASSPGGLEAFF.

This clone was seen repeatedly, ten times or more. The rearrangement joins TRBV29-1 to TRBJ2-7; 7 positions agree with TRBD1. Germline V gene data show CDR1 as SQVTM and CDR2 as ANQGSEA. The CDR3 runs to 11 residues. After removal of 7 bases from V and 4 bases from J, the junction contained 4 bases not matched to a gene. The CDR3: CSAGTVYEQYF. The CDR3 nucleotides read TGCAGCGCGGGGACAGTTTACGAGCAGTACTTC.

This chain links TRBV9 with TRBJ1-1; D ambiguous. Trimming removed 4 bases from V and 11 bases from J, with 15 bases in between. CDR3 length: 12 residues. CDR1 SGDLS and CDR2 YYNGEE come from the germline V gene. Here the CDR3 DNA reads TGTGCCAGCAGCCCTGTGGGTCTAGAGGCTTTCTTT. Its translation is CASSPVGLEAFF. Full variable domain (remainder filled in from reference TRBV9 and TRBJ1-1): DSGVTQTPKHLITATGQRVTLRCSPRSGDLSVYWYQQSLDQGLQFLIQYYNGEERAKGNILERFSAQQFPDLHSELNLSSLELGDSALYFCASSPVGLEAFFGQGTRLTVV.

With regard to this clone: This may arise from a read error, as a much more abundant clone is one base away. The same CDR3 can be traced to other DNA sequences in this sample. The chain recombines TRBV10-2 with TRBJ2-5; D unresolved. Trimming took off 4 bases at V and 8 bases at J, with 14 bases between the two ends. There are 13 residues in the CDR3. Per the germline V gene, CDR1 is WSHSY and CDR2 is SAAADI. For the CDR3, the DNA is TGCGCCAGCAGTGTAAACCGAAAAGTTACCCAGTACTTC. It specifies CASSVNRKVTQYF.

On this clone: This sequence may be a read error, since a much larger clone differs from it by one base. Other DNA sequences from this sample encode an identical CDR3 as well. V and J are TRBV7-3 and TRBJ1-1, with 7 bases that match TRBD1. The CDR3 consists of 14 residues. CDR1 and CDR2 from the germline V gene are SGHTA and FQGTGA. CDR3 sequence reads: CASSHGTANTEAFF. The CDR3 region has the DNA TGTGCCAGCAGTCACGGGACAGCGAACACCGAAGCTTTCTTT.

Remarks on this clone: A much larger clone is a single base away; this may be a read error. The chain employs TRBV20-1 and TRBJ2-5; TRBD2 matches 7 bases. Germline assignment: CDR1 DFQATT and CDR2 SNEGSKA (reference sequence). The CDR3 runs to 13 residues. Trimming at V came to 7 bases and at J to 4 bases, leaving 9 bases not matched to a gene. The CDR3 loop is CSVYRTGGETQYF. Written as DNA, the CDR3 is TGCAGTGTTTACAGGACGGGGGGAGAGACCCAGTACTTC.